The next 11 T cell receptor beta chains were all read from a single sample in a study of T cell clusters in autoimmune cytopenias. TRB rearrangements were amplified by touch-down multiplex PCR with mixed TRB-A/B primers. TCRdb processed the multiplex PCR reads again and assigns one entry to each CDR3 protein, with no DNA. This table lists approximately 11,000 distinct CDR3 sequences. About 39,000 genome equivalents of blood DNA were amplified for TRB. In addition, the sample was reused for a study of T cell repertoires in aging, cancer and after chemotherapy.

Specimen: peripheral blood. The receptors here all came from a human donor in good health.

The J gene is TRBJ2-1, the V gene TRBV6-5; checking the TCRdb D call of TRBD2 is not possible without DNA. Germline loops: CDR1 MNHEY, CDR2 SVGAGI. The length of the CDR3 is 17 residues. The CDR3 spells CASSRATGLGGSNEQFF.

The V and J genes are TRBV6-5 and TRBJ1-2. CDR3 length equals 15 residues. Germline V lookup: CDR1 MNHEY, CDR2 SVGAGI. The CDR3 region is CASSYYRGANYGYTF.

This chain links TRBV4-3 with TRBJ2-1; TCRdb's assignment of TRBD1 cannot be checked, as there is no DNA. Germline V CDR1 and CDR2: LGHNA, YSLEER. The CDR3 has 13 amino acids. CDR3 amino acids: CASSQEVTRPQFF.

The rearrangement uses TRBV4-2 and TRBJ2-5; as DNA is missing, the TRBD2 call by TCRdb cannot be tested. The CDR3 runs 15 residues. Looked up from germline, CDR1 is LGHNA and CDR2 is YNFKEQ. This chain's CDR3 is CASSLRSSGRETQYF.

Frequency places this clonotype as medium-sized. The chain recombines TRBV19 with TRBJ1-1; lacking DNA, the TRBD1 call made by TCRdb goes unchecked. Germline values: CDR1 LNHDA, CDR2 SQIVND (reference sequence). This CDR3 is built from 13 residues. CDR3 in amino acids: CASLDRSATEAFF.

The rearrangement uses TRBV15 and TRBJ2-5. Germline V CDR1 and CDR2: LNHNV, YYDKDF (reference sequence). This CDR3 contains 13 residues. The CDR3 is CATSRSNQETQYF.

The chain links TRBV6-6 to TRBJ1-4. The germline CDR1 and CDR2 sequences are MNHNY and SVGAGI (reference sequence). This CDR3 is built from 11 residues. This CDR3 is CASLQTRRVFF.

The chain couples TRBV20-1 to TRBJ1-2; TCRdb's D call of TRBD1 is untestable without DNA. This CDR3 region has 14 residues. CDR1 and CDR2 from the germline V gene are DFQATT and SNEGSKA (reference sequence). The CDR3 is CSARDPGGRRGYTF.

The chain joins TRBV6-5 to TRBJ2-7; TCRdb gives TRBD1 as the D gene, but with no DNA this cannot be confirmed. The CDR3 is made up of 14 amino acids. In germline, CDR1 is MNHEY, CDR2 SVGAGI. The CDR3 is CASKADRGPYEQYF.

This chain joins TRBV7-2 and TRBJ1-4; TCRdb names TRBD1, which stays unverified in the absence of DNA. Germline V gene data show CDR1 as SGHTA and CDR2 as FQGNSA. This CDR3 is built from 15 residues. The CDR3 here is CASSLDYTGSEKLFF.

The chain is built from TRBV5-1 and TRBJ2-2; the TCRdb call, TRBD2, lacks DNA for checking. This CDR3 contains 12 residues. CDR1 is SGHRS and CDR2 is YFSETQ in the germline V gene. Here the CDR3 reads CATGTSDGELFF.